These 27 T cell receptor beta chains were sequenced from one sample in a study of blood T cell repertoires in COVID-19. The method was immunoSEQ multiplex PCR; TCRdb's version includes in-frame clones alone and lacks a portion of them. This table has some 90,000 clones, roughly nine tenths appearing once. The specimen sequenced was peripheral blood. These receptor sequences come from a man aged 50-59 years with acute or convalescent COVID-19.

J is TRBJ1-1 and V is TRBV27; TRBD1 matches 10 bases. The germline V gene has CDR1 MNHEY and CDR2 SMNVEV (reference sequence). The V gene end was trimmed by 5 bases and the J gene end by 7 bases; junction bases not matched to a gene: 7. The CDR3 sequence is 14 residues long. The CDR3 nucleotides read TGTGCCAGCAGTCGGGGACAGGGGAAAGATGAAGCTTTCTTT. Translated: CASSRGQGKDEAFF.

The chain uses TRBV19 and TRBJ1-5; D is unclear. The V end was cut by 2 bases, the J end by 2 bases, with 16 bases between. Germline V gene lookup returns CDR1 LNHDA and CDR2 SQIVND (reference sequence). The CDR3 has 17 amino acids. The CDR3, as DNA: TGTGCCAGTAGTATACGGGGTTCCGGGTTGGGCAATCAGCCCCAGCATTTT. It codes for CASSIRGSGLGNQPQHF.

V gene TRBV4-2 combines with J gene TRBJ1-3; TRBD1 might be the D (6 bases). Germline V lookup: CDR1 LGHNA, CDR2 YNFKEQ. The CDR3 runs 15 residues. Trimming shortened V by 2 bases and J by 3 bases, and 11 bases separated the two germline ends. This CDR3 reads CASSQTARGGNTIYF. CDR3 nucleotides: TGTGCCAGCAGCCAAACGGCCAGGGGTGGAAACACCATATATTTT.

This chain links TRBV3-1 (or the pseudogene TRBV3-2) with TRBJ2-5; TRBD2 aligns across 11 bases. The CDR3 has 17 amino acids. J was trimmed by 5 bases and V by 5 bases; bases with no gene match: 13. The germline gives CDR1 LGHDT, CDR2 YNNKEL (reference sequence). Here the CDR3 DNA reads TGTGCCAGCAGCGCTCGACTAGCGGGGAACCTCCCGGAGACCCAGTACTTC. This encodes CASSARLAGNLPETQYF.

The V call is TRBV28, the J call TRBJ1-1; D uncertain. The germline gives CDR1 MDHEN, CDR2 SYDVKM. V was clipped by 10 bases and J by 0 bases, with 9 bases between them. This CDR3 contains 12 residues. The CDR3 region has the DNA TGTGCCACGACAAAGATGAACACTGAAGCTTTCTTT. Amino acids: CATTKMNTEAFF.

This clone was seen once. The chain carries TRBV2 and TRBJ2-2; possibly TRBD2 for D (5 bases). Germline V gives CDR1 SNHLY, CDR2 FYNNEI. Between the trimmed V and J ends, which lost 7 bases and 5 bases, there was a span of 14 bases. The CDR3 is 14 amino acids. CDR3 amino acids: CASMSQSGTGELFF. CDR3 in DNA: TGTGCCAGCATGAGCCAGTCGGGGACCGGGGAGCTGTTTTTT.

The CDR3, as DNA: TGTGCCAGCAGCTCCCAGGCAGACACTGAAGCTTTCTTT. Translating it yields CASSSQADTEAFF. This sequence joins TRBV7-2 and TRBJ1-1, with D hard to call. Germline V gene lookup returns CDR1 SGHTA and CDR2 FQGNSA. There are 13 residues in the CDR3. V lost 4 bases and J lost 3, with 9 bases in between.

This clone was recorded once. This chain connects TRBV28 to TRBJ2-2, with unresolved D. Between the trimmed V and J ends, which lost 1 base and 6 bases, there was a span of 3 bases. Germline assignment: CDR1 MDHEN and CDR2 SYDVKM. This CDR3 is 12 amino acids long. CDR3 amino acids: CASSLSAGELFF. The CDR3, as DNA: TGTGCCAGCAGTTTATCGGCCGGGGAGCTGTTTTTT.

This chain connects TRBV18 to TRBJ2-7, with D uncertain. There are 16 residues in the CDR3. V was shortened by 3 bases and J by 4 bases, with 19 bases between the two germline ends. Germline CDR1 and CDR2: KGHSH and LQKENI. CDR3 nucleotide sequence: TGTGCCAGCTCACCCTTCCCGTTAGGCGGAGATTACGAGCAGTACGTC. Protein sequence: CASSPFPLGGDYEQYV.

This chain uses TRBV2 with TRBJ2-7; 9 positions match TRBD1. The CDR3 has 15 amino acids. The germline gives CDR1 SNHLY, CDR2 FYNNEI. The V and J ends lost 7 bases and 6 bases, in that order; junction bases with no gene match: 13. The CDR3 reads CASMRTGAGKSEQYF. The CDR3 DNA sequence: TGTGCCAGCATGAGGACAGGGGCTGGGAAGTCCGAGCAGTACTTC.

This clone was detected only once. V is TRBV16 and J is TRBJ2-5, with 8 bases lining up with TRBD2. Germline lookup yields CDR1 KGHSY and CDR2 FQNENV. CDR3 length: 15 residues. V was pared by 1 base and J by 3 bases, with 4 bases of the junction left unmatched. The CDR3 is CASSQYGTREETQYF. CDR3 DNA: TGTGCCAGCAGCCAATACGGGACTAGGGAAGAGACCCAGTACTTC.

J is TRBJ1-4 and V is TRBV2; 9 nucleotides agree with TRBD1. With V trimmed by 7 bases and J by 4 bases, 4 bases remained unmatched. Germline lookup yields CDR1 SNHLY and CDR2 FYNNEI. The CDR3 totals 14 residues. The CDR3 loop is CASNPGQGNEKLFF. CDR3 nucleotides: TGTGCCAGCAACCCGGGACAGGGTAATGAAAAACTGTTTTTT. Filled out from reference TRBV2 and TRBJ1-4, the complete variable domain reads EPEVTQTPSHQVTQMGQEVILRCVPISNHLYFYWYRQILGQKVEFLVSFYNNEISEKSEIFDDQFSVERPDGSNFTLKIRSTKLEDSAMYFCASNPGQGNEKLFFGSGTQLSVL.

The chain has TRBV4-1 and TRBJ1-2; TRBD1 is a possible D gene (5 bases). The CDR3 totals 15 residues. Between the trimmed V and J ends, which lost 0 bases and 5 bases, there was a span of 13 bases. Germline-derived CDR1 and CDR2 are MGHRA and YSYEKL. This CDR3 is CASSQDPAGWYGYTF. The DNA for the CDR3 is TGCGCCAGCAGCCAAGACCCGGCAGGGTGGTATGGCTACACCTTC.

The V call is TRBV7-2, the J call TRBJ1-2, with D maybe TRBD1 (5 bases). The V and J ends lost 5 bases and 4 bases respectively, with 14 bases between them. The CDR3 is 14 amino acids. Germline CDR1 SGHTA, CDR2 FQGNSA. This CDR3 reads CASSLYGGIYGYTF. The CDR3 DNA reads TGTGCCAGCAGCCTATACGGGGGGATCTATGGCTACACCTTC.

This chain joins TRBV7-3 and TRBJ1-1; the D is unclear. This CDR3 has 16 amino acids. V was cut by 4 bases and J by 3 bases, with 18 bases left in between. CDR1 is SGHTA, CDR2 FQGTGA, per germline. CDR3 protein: CASSSLGRRTYTEAFF. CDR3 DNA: TGTGCCAGCAGCTCACTTGGACGGCGGACTTACACTGAAGCTTTCTTT.

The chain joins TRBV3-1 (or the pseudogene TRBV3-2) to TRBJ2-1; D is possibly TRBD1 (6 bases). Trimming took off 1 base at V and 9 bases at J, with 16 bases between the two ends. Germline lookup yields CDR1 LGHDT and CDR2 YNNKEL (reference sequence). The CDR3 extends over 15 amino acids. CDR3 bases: TGTGCCAGCAGCCAAGTAGCAGGGGTGGCTGTTGAGCAGTTCTTC. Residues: CASSQVAGVAVEQFF.

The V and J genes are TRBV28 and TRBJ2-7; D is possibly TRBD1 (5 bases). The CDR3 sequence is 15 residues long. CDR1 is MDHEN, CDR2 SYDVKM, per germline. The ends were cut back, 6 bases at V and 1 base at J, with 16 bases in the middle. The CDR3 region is CASRFGGRVSYEQYF. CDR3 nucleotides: TGTGCCAGCAGGTTCGGTGGCAGGGTGTCCTACGAGCAGTACTTC.

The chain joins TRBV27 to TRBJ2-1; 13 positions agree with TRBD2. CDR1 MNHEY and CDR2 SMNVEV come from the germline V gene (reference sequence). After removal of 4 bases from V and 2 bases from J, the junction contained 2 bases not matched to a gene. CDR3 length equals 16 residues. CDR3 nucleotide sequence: TGTGCCAGCAGTTCGGGACTAGCGGGACCCTACAATGAGCAGTTCTTC. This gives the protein CASSSGLAGPYNEQFF.

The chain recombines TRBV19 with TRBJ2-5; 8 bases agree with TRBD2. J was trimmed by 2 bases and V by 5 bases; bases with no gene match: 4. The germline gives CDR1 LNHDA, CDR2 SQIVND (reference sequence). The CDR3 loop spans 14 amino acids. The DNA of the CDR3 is TGTGCCAGTAGTCAACGGGAGGGTCAAGAGACCCAGTACTTC. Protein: CASSQREGQETQYF.

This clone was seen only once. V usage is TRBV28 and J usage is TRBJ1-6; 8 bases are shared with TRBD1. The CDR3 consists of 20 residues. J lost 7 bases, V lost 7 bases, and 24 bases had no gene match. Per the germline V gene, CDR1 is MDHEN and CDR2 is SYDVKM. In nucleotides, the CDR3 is TGTGCCAGCACCTCCTCCCAGGGGGCGAATGGTTGGGCCCTAAATTCACCCCTCCACTTT. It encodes CASTSSQGANGWALNSPLHF.

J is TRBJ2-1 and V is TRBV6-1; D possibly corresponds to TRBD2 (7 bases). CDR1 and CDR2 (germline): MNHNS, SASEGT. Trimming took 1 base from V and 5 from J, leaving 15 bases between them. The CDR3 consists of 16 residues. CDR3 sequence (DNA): TGTGCCAGCAGTGAAGGTCGCGGGGGCCTTAACAATGAGCAGTTCTTC. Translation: CASSEGRGGLNNEQFF.

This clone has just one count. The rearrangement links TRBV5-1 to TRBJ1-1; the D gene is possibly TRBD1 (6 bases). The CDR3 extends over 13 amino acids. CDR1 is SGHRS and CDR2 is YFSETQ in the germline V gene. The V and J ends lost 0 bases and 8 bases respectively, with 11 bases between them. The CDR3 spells CASSLGQAFEAFF. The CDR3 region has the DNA TGCGCCAGCAGCTTGGGACAGGCTTTCGAAGCTTTCTTT.

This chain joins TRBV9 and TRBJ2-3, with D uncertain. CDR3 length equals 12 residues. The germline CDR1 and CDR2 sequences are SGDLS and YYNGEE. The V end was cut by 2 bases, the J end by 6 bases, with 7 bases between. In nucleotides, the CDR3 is TGTGCCAGCAGCGTCGCACACGATACGCAGTATTTT. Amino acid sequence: CASSVAHDTQYF.

CDR3 bases: TGTGCCAGCAGCTTATTGTTCAGTGAGCAGTTCTTC. This encodes CASSLLFSEQFF. The V gene is TRBV7-2, the J gene TRBJ2-1; unclear D gene. The CDR3 covers 12 residues. Trimming took off 2 bases at V and 9 bases at J, with 8 bases between the two ends. The germline V gene encodes CDR1 SGHTA and CDR2 FQGNSA.

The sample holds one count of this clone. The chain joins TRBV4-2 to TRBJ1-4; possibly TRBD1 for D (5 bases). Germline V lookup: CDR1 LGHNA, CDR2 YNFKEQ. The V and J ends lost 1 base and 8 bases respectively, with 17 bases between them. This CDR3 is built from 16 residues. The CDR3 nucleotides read TGTGCCAGCAGCCAAGGGCAGGGAGGATCACCGGAAAAACTGTTTTTT. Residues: CASSQGQGGSPEKLFF.

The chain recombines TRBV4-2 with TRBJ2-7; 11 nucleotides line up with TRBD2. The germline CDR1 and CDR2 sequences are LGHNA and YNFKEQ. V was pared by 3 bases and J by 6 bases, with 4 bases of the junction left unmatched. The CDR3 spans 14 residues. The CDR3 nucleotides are TGTGCCAGCAGCCAGGGGACTAGCGGCATCGAGCAGTACTTC. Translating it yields CASSQGTSGIEQYF.

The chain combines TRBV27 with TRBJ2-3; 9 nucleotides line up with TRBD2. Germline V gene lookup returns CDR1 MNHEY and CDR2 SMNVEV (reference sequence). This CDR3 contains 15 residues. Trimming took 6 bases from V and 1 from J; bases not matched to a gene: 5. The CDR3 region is CASRPRGGGTDTQYF. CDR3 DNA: TGTGCCAGCAGGCCGCGGGGGGGCGGCACAGATACGCAGTATTTT.